This T cell receptor beta chain was identified in a study of regulatory T cells in long-lasting Graves disease. This clonotype was seen many times. Regarding time point: persistent/refractory GD, antithyroid drugs over 5 years with positive TRAb. Preparation of the TCR library used RNA extracted from PBMCs. Library construction for TCR beta used iRepertoire HTBI primers and Arm-PCR of CDR3 regions. TCRdb passed the multiplex PCR reads through MiXCR, listing each CDR3 protein once. The table records hundreds of thousands of distinct CDR3 sequences, 20% of them present only once. The germline V gene has CDR1 SGHTA and CDR2 FQGNSA. This CDR3 is built from 13 residues. V lost 5 bases to trimming and J lost 8 bases, with 12 bases between them.

The TCR originated in a female donor with Graves disease. V gene TRBV7-2 combines with J gene TRBJ1-4; D gene ambiguous. The sample here was peripheral blood mononuclear cells (PBMCs), taken when the disease was refractory, from a patient treated with antithyroid drugs. CDR3 amino acids: CASSPDNEEKLFF. The CDR3 DNA reads TGTGCCAGCAGCCCCGACAATGAAGAAAAACTGTTTTTT.